This T cell receptor (beta chain) was recovered during a study of neurological immune-mediated disorders (dated by TCRdb to the late 2010s). Regarding the research as a whole: Of the roughly 34 multiple sclerosis patients, around 31 had relapsing-remitting MS and 3 had secondary progressive MS. The study compared peripheral blood TCR-beta repertoires of HTLV-I-associated myelopathy (HAM/TSP) patients, multiple sclerosis patients and healthy controls using UMI-based sequencing. Longitudinal samples, technical triplicates and paired sorted CD4+ and CD8+ T-cell subsets, alongside PBMC samples, were included among the roughly 100 TCR-beta libraries. Longitudinal HAM/TSP donors and healthy donors each had 3 time-points at intervals of 3-40 months. The cohort was made up of 68 subjects, consisting of some 14 HAM/TSP patients, 35 or so multiple sclerosis patients and 20 healthy controls.

CDR1 and CDR2 were assigned from the germline V gene as SGHVS and FNYEAQ. The germline V end is reduced by 1 base and the J end by 10 bases; junction bases left unmatched: 9. The CDR3 measures 17 amino acids from cysteine to phenylalanine. Only the CDR3 DNA is retained, 51 bases long and in frame from the first base. The time point label, as the study defines it: longitudinal time-point 2. For unsorted PBMC libraries, 2 million PBMCs were used after storage in RNAlater at -80 degrees C until RNA extraction. Multiple sclerosis patients were enrolled in a US clinical protocol evaluating disease progression by magnetic resonance imaging. Peripheral blood underwent Ficoll-Hypaque density gradient centrifugation to isolate PBMCs, which were then cryopreserved in liquid nitrogen. cDNA was synthesized by template-switch 5'RACE using a primer carrying a 10-nucleotide random unique molecular identifier by which each TCR transcript was tagged. Every sequencing run yielded over 160 million TCR-beta sequences covering 15-18 subjects. The RNeasy kit was used for extraction of total RNA. TCR-beta VDJ regions were amplified with primers for the TCR constant region and the 5'RACE anchor, using the KAPA Real-time Library Amplification kit. A first PCR added sample indexes and Illumina adaptors, after which a second PCR increased the library yield. After purification with Ampure beads, the TCR product of roughly 650 bp was size-selected on a 2% E-gel SizeSelection system. Before pooling, library quality was assessed on a Bioanalyzer, concentration was determined with Qubit, and library quantification was performed with the Kapa Library Quantification kit. Libraries were sequenced paired-end 2 x 150 bp on an Illumina HiSeq 2500. To increase sequence diversity, roughly 24-32% phiX was spiked into each library pool. On the authors' methods: Quality-filtered reads were processed with the UMI-based MiGEC pipeline, and over 80% of raw TCR sequences were removed by the MiGEC pipeline during error correction. VDJ genes were aligned to IMGT germline references, and clonotypes were defined by unique CDR3 amino acid sequence plus V-J genes. Clonal expansion, Shannon diversity, and CDR3 relatedness (CalcPairwiseDistances, ClusterSamples) were evaluated with VDJtools, and phylogenetic trees were built with CLCbio workbench. A clone was classed as expanded if it had 8 or more unique UMIs, a cutoff based on coefficient-of-variation modelling across technical triplicates. Starting from the raw public reads, TCRdb applied fastp trimming at Q25, assembled clones with MiXCR and retained in-frame beta chains. Duplicate CDR3 protein sequences are folded into a single record with the most common DNA and genes. In this record, the V and J calls reflect TCRdb's handling and not the investigators' own analysis. For this sample there are some 80,000 distinct CDR3 sequences; 5% to 6% appear just once. The top ten hold 7.9% of the sample.

This clonotype has more than one count but fewer than ten. The antigen it recognizes is unknown. No much larger clonotype is one base removed from it; base qualities were not supplied. Results and caveats for the whole study, not just this receptor: TCR clonal expansion was highest in HAM/TSP patients and lowest in MS patients, with MS patients falling below even healthy controls. Expanded clones from different subjects shared no identical CDR3 amino acid sequences, which suggests that TCR-beta repertoires were private in all groups. The MS cluster showed no association with clinical or MRI features, and the authors stated that larger cohorts are needed. In a phylogenetic analysis, the repertoires of 18 out of 34 MS patients fell into a single cluster of related CDR3 sequences, pointing to a possible signature at the repertoire level.

The sample taken for sequencing was PBMCs. The V gene is TRBV7-6 and the J gene is TRBJ1-6, with TRBD1 identical over 11 junction bases. The TCR originated in a woman aged 55-70 years with multiple sclerosis. Here the CDR3 is given as CASSLVPGQGVASPLHF. The DNA is as follows: TGTGCCAGCAGCTTAGTGCCGGGACAGGGGGTGGCATCACCCCTCCACTTT.